This T cell receptor beta chain was sequenced for a study of technical replicates of blood from several donors. Assay: immunoSEQ multiplex PCR; the TCRdb copy retains only in-frame clones and omits some. Of about 83,000 clones listed, more than 90% were seen once; the top ten hold more than 0.2%. Germline V gives CDR1 SQVTM, CDR2 ANQGSEA. The CDR3 spans 13 residues. The V gene lost 7 bases and the J gene lost 0 bases, with 9 bases spanning the gap. This clonotype originated in a human donor in good health. Sequences were obtained from T cells isolated from PBMCs. The chain uses TRBV29-1 and TRBJ2-2, with D possibly matching TRBD1 (6 bases). The CDR3 loop reads CSARQANTGELFF. The CDR3 DNA is TGCAGCGCGAGACAGGCGAACACCGGGGAGCTGTTTTTT.